This TCR beta chain came from a study of cytotoxic CD8 clonotypes in ibrutinib-treated CLL. A remark on this clone: The antigen remains unidentified.

General study results and limits: Sampling schedules were unmatched across sustained-remission and progressing patients. Patients showed higher baseline clonality than age-matched healthy donors, and it tracked circulating CD8+ T-cell counts.

Here immunoSEQ multiplex PCR was the method, and the copy in TCRdb shows in-frame clones only, minus some. The table lists more than 300,000 clones, 80% of them singletons. The receptor comes from a human donor with chronic lymphocytic leukemia. Sequencing was performed on PBMCs, taken before ibrutinib treatment.

The chain's CDR3 is CASSYQAASTDTQYF. DNA of the CDR3: TGTGCCAGCAGCTACCAGGCGGCTAGCACAGATACGCAGTATTTT. The chain carries TRBV6-5 and TRBJ2-3, with unresolved D. The germline gives CDR1 MNHEY, CDR2 SVGAGI. The CDR3 spans 15 residues. V dropped 6 bases and J dropped 0 bases, with 13 bases sitting between them.